The clone carrying this T cell receptor (beta chain) was seen at least ten times. Preparing the TCRbeta library involved the use of unique molecular identifiers. One entry per CDR3 protein results from TCRdb running MiXCR on the PCR reads. The sample yields hundreds of thousands of distinct CDR3 sequences, around 16% seen once. This sample is part of a study of T-cell reconstitution after alpha-beta-depleted transplantation in children. The CDR3 spans 14 residues. Germline trimming cut 5 bases from V and 6 bases from J; bases unmatched to any gene: 4. This receptor was identified in a human donor who donated a stem cell graft to a child with acute myeloid leukemia. Source: PBMCs from the stem cell graft donor, taken from the stem cell graft. This chain links TRBV12-3 or TRBV12-4 with TRBJ1-5, with 10 bases identical to TRBD1. CDR3: CASSTGTGVQPQHF. The CDR3, as DNA: TGTGCCAGCAGTACCGGGACAGGGGTTCAGCCCCAGCATTTT.